Listed here are 22 T cell receptor beta chains from one sample, sequenced in a study of blood T cell repertoires in COVID-19. The repertoire was sequenced with immunoSEQ multiplex PCR; TCRdb's copy has only in-frame clones and lacks some. Counted here are some 54,000 clones, about 90% occurring once; the ten biggest clones make up about 2.1%. Sample: peripheral blood. These receptors were collected from a man aged 60 to 69 with acute or convalescent COVID-19.

J is TRBJ1-5 and V is TRBV7-2, with D possibly being TRBD1 (5 bases). V was trimmed by 2 bases and J by 7 bases, leaving 12 bases between them. Germline values: CDR1 SGHTA, CDR2 FQGNSA. The CDR3 extends over 14 amino acids. For the CDR3, the DNA is TGTGCCAGCAGCTTAAAAGGGGTTGAACAGCCCCAGCATTTT. This translates into CASSLKGVEQPQHF.

This clone was recorded once. V usage is TRBV5-8 and J usage is TRBJ1-1; D uncertain. CDR1 and CDR2 (germline): SGHTS, YDEGEE. The CDR3 length is 14 residues. Trimming removed 1 base at V and 1 base at J, with 8 bases between. DNA for the CDR3: TGTGCCAGCAGCTTGAGGTGGAGGAACACTGAAGCTTTCTTT. Protein product: CASSLRWRNTEAFF. The full variable domain, its missing parts supplied by reference TRBV5-8 and TRBJ1-1, is EAGVTQSPTHLIKTRGQQATLRCSPISGHTSVYWYQQALGLGLQFLLWYDEGEERNRGNFPPRFSGRQFPNYSSELNVNALELEDSALYLCASSLRWRNTEAFFGQGTRLTVV.

V is TRBV28 and J is TRBJ1-6, with TRBD1 matching over 7 bases. CDR3 length equals 15 residues. V lost 2 bases, J lost 5 bases, and 3 bases stayed unmatched. Germline CDR1 reads MDHEN; CDR2 reads SYDVKM. This chain's CDR3 is CASSLPGTDNSPLHF. CDR3 in DNA: TGTGCCAGCAGTTTACCCGGGACAGATAATTCACCCCTCCACTTT. Using reference TRBV28 and TRBJ1-6 for the parts outside the CDR3, the full variable domain is DVKVTQSSRYLVKRTGEKVFLECVQDMDHENMFWYRQDPGLGLRLIYFSYDVKMKEKGDIPEGYSVSREKKERFSLILESASTNQTSMYLCASSLPGTDNSPLHFGNGTRLTVT.

J is TRBJ2-3 and V is TRBV6-2 or TRBV6-3, with D maybe TRBD2 (6 bases). The V end was cut by 4 bases, the J end by 0 bases, with 11 bases between. CDR1 and CDR2 from the germline V gene are MNHEY and SVGEGT. The CDR3 totals 15 residues. The CDR3 DNA reads TGTGCCAGCAGTTCCGGGAGAATCAGCACAGATACGCAGTATTTT. Translating it yields CASSSGRISTDTQYF.

This chain joins TRBV6-5 and TRBJ2-5; D might be TRBD1 (6 bases). The germline V gene encodes CDR1 MNHEY and CDR2 SVGAGI. This CDR3 is built from 15 residues. V lost 4 bases and J lost 1, with 13 bases in between. The CDR3 sequence: CASSSSGTLQETQYF. The DNA for the CDR3 is TGTGCCAGCAGTTCCTCCGGGACACTCCAAGAGACCCAGTACTTC.

This chain connects TRBV11-2 to TRBJ1-3, with a possible D match to TRBD1 (6 bases). Deletions cut 5 bases from V and 0 bases from J, with 17 bases between. Germline assignment: CDR1 SGHAT and CDR2 FQNNGV. The CDR3 is made up of 17 amino acids. The CDR3 is CASSRGAGIISGNTIYF. In DNA form, the CDR3 reads TGTGCCAGCAGCCGGGGGGCAGGTATCATCTCTGGAAACACCATATATTTT.

The chain employs TRBV30 and TRBJ2-1, with D possibly TRBD2 on 5 matching bases. Per the germline V gene, CDR1 is GTSNPN and CDR2 is SVGIG (reference sequence). The V and J ends lost 4 bases and 3 bases respectively, with 10 bases between them. The CDR3 length is 13 residues. The CDR3 sequence is CAWKGSDYNEQFF. CDR3 DNA sequence: TGTGCCTGGAAGGGTAGCGACTACAATGAGCAGTTCTTC.

Worth noting for this clone: The CDR3 end shows no conserved phenylalanine or tryptophan, and so a read error is likely. The limits of the CDR3 on the DNA are not certain, so only TCRdb's listed CDR3 is given. J is TRBJ1-1 and V is TRBV5-1. The germline CDR1 and CDR2 sequences are SGHRS and YFSETQ. The CDR3 extends over 10 residues, inclusive of both ends. This CDR3 is CASSWRGPGL.

The chain has TRBV15 and TRBJ2-1, with a tentative D call TRBD1 (5 bases). The V gene's germline CDR1 is LNHNV and CDR2 YYDKDF (reference sequence). The CDR3 runs to 14 residues. V lost 1 base and J 3 bases, leaving 7 bases between the germline ends. The DNA for the CDR3 is TGTGCCACCAGCAGAGGGGGCAGCTACAATGAGCAGTTCTTC. Translated: CATSRGGSYNEQFF.

The V and J genes are TRBV10-3 and TRBJ1-2; 7 bases line up with TRBD1. Germline V gene data show CDR1 as ENHRY and CDR2 as SYGVKD. The V and J ends lost 4 bases and 2 bases, in that order; junction bases with no gene match: 4. The CDR3 sequence is 14 residues long. Here the CDR3 reads CAISGDRENYGYTF. The CDR3 nucleotides are TGTGCCATCAGTGGTGACAGGGAGAACTATGGCTACACCTTC.

The CDR3 here is CATGRAGPPDTQYF. The DNA of the CDR3 is TGTGCCACCGGTAGGGCGGGGCCTCCAGATACGCAGTATTTT. V and J are TRBV24-1 and TRBJ2-3; possible D gene TRBD2, 6 bases. V was shortened by 9 bases and J by 4 bases, with 16 bases between the two germline ends. Germline CDR1 is KGHDR and CDR2 is SFDVKD. The CDR3 extends over 14 amino acids.

The rearrangement uses TRBV2 and TRBJ1-4; TRBD1 agrees at 7 bases. The V gene end was trimmed by 5 bases and the J gene end by 5 bases; junction bases not matched to a gene: 8. There are 15 residues in the CDR3. Germline lookup yields CDR1 SNHLY and CDR2 FYNNEI. CDR3 region: CASSLRTGANEKLFF. CDR3 in DNA: TGTGCCAGCAGTTTACGGACAGGTGCCAATGAAAAACTGTTTTTT.

This chain joins TRBV29-1 and TRBJ1-2, with D uncertain. The CDR3 contains 11 residues. V was pared by 4 bases and J by 8 bases, with 11 bases between. Germline CDR1 SQVTM, CDR2 ANQGSEA. The CDR3 coding sequence is TGCAGCGTTGGCACAGAGGGCGGCTACACCTTC. Its translation is CSVGTEGGYTF.

The J gene is TRBJ2-3, the V gene TRBV5-4; 12 bases are shared with TRBD1. The germline V gene has CDR1 SGHNT and CDR2 YYREEE (reference sequence). There are 18 residues in the CDR3. Trimming at V came to 4 bases and at J to 0 bases, leaving 9 bases not matched to a gene. For the CDR3, the DNA is TGTGCCAGCAGCCAAGGGACAGGGGGCGGGAGAAGCACAGATACGCAGTATTTT. It codes for CASSQGTGGGRSTDTQYF.

V and J are TRBV3-1 (or the pseudogene TRBV3-2) and TRBJ2-5, with 7 bases lining up with TRBD2. The CDR3 consists of 15 residues. From germline, CDR1 is LGHDT and CDR2 YNNKEL (reference sequence). Germline trimming cut 4 bases from V and 5 bases from J; bases unmatched to any gene: 10. The CDR3 loop reads CASSPPLGLVETQYF. CDR3 sequence (DNA): TGTGCCAGCAGCCCCCCCCTCGGACTAGTGGAGACCCAGTACTTC.

The chain carries TRBV4-3 and TRBJ2-7; the D gene is possibly TRBD2 (6 bases). CDR3 length equals 14 residues. Germline CDR1 and CDR2: LGHNA and YSLEER. The V end lost 0 bases, the J end lost 4 bases, and 10 bases lay between the germline ends. CDR3 in amino acids: CASSQEPGAYEQYF. The CDR3 DNA follows: TGCGCCAGCAGCCAAGAACCGGGAGCTTACGAGCAGTACTTC.

This clone was seen a single time. The rearrangement links TRBV11-2 to TRBJ1-1, with 7 bases fitting TRBD1. Trimming at V came to 2 bases and at J to 0 bases, leaving 3 bases not matched to a gene. The CDR3 consists of 15 residues. In germline, CDR1 is SGHAT, CDR2 FQNNGV. Here the CDR3 reads CASSLRQGVNTEAFF. In nucleotides, the CDR3 is TGTGCCAGCAGCTTACGCCAGGGGGTGAACACTGAAGCTTTCTTT. Using reference TRBV11-2 and TRBJ1-1 for the parts outside the CDR3, the full variable domain is EAGVAQSPRYKIIEKRQSVAFWCNPISGHATLYWYQQILGQGPKLLIQFQNNGVVDDSQLPKDRFSAERLKGVDSTLKIQPAKLEDSAVYLCASSLRQGVNTEAFFGQGTRLTVV.

The genes are TRBV4-3 and TRBJ2-5; 9 nucleotides match TRBD1. Losses at the gene ends were 4 bases for V and 5 bases for J; bases not matched to a gene: 8. From germline, CDR1 is LGHNA and CDR2 YSLEER. CDR3 size: 15 residues. CDR3 coding DNA: TGCGCCAGCAGCCCCGGGACAGGGCAAGCTGAGACCCAGTACTTC. Translation gives CASSPGTGQAETQYF.

The J gene is TRBJ2-6, the V gene TRBV2; perhaps TRBD1 as D (6 bases). The CDR3 is made up of 15 amino acids. Germline lookup yields CDR1 SNHLY and CDR2 FYNNEI. V was shortened by 6 bases and J by 3 bases, with 12 bases between the two germline ends. In nucleotides, the CDR3 is TGTGCCAGCAGCACAGGGATAGGTGGGGCCAACGTCCTGACTTTC. Encoded protein: CASSTGIGGANVLTF. The full variable domain, its missing parts supplied by reference TRBV2 and TRBJ2-6, is EPEVTQTPSHQVTQMGQEVILRCVPISNHLYFYWYRQILGQKVEFLVSFYNNEISEKSEIFDDQFSVERPDGSNFTLKIRSTKLEDSAMYFCASSTGIGGANVLTFGAGSRLTVL.

CDR3 sequence: CASRGTSGSSYEQYF. The CDR3 DNA reads TGTGCCAGCAGGGGCACTAGCGGGAGCTCCTACGAGCAGTACTTC. The chain is built from TRBV6-9 and TRBJ2-7, with 11 nucleotides matching TRBD2. CDR3 length: 15 residues. From germline, CDR1 is MNHGY and CDR2 SVAAGI. The trim removed 6 bases at V and 0 bases at J, leaving 4 bases unmatched.

Only one count was recorded for this clone. The V gene is TRBV6-1, the J gene TRBJ2-2; the match to TRBD2 covers 7 bases. Germline CDR1 is MNHNS and CDR2 is SASEGT. The CDR3 runs 17 residues. J lost 1 base, V lost 2 bases, and 7 bases had no gene match. The CDR3 region has the DNA TGTGCCAGCAGTGAAATACAAGGACTAGTGAACACCGGGGAGCTGTTTTTT. Its protein product is CASSEIQGLVNTGELFF.

This chain joins TRBV23-1 and TRBJ1-2; tentative D call: TRBD1 (6 bases). TRBV23-1 is an ORF; its function is uncertain. The CDR3 runs to 13 residues. V was clipped by 3 bases and J by 8 bases, with 13 bases between them. The CDR3 sequence is CASSHNTGQGYTF. As DNA, the CDR3 is TGCGCCAGCAGTCATAACACAGGGCAAGGCTACACCTTC.